A selection of T cell receptor beta chains follows, all from one sample in a study of T cells in Graves' hyperthyroidism and ophthalmopathy. TCRdb fed the multiplex PCR reads into MiXCR, producing one record per CDR3 protein. The sample has about 360,000 distinct CDR3 sequences, more than 15% seen once; the top ten hold about 30%. The specimen was blood. These receptors were taken from a woman between 18 and 29 years old with Graves' hyperthyroidism that later progressed to Graves' ophthalmopathy. Each CDR3 is given with its conserved first and last residue. A D gene is named only where the DNA matches it firmly. Expanded clones are given a class, and other clones once, few, many or no size at all.

j_gene | v_gene | abundance | d_gene | CDR3aa | CDR3nt
TRBJ2-1 | TRBV7-3 | many | TRBD2 | CASSLDLWEGRYNEQFF | TGTGCCAGCAGCTTAGACTTGTGGGAGGGCCGCTACAATGAGCAGTTCTTC
TRBJ1-4 | TRBV15 | NA | NA | CATSSRVPLGEKLFF | TGTGCCACCAGCAGCAGGGTCCCCTTAGGTGAAAAACTGTTTTTT
TRBJ2-2 | TRBV5-1 | many | TRBD1 | CASSPDRGYTGELFF | TGCGCCAGCAGCCCGGACAGGGGTTACACCGGGGAGCTGTTTTTT
TRBJ2-7 | TRBV13 | many | NA | CASSQDLGDYEQYF | TGTGCCAGCAGCCAAGACTTGGGGGACTACGAGCAGTACTTC
TRBJ2-5 | TRBV9 | NA | NA | CASSERGRALGETQYF | TGTGCCAGCAGCGAGAGGGGGAGGGCTCTGGGGGAGACCCAGTACTTC
TRBJ2-2 | TRBV27 | many | TRBD2 | CASSLSGANTGELFF | TGTGCCAGCAGTTTAAGCGGGGCGAACACCGGGGAGCTGTTTTTT
TRBJ2-7 | TRBV7-9 | many | TRBD1 | CASSLAGQGAPYEQYF | TGTGCCAGCAGCTTAGCCGGACAGGGGGCCCCCTACGAGCAGTACTTC
TRBJ2-7 | TRBV20-1 | many | TRBD1 | CSAPGQGVNEQYF | TGCAGTGCCCCCGGACAGGGCGTGAACGAGCAGTACTTC
TRBJ1-2 | TRBV2 | NA | TRBD1 | CANPRTGGDSYTF | TGTGCCAACCCGCGGACAGGGGGTGATAGCTACACCTTC
TRBJ1-6 | TRBV5-1 | NA | TRBD1 | CASSPRQGENSPRHF | TGCGCCAGCAGCCCCCGACAGGGCGAGAATTCACCCCGCCACTTT
TRBJ2-7 | TRBV15 | NA | TRBD2 | CATSRDLGGGVYEQYF | TGTGCCACCAGCAGAGATTTGGGCGGGGGTGTCTACGAGCAGTACTTC
TRBJ2-3 | TRBV7-9 | many | NA | CASSPPSGGRDTQYF | TGTGCCAGCAGCCCCCCCAGCGGAGGTCGAGATACGCAGTATTTT
TRBJ2-7 | TRBV28 | many | NA | CASSLLRGQGRLYEQYF | TGTGCCAGCAGTTTATTACGGGGCCAAGGGAGGCTCTACGAGCAGTACTTC
TRBJ2-5 | TRBV3-1 | few | NA | CASSQGLAKIYF | TGTGCCAGCAGCCAAGGCTTGGCTAAGATTTACTTC
TRBJ1-1 | TRBV7-6 | NA | NA | CASSGAYTEAFF | TGTGCCAGCAGCGGTGCCTACACTGAAGCTTTCTTT
TRBJ2-7 | TRBV20-1 | many | TRBD1 | CSARANHRGHSYEQYF | TGCAGTGCTAGAGCGAATCACAGGGGGCACTCCTACGAGCAGTACTTC
TRBJ2-4 | TRBV11-3 | many | NA | CASSAGVGNIQYF | TGTGCCAGCAGCGCAGGAGTGGGGAACATTCAGTACTTC
TRBJ2-7 | TRBV7-9 | few | TRBD1 | CASSLFPKGASDYEQYF | TGCGCCAGCAGCTTGTTCCCAAAGGGGGCTTCGGACTACGAGCAGTACTTC
TRBJ2-5 | TRBV7-2 | many | NA | CASSLALGSTQETQYF | TGTGCCAGCAGCTTAGCGCTCGGATCCACCCAAGAGACCCAGTACTTC
TRBJ1-1 | TRBV2 | NA | TRBD1 | CASTRDRANTEAFF | TGTGCCAGCACCCGGGACAGGGCGAACACTGAAGCTTTCTTT
TRBJ2-7 | TRBV2 | many | TRBD1 | CASRRDRGRTYEQYF | TGTGCCAGCAGGAGGGACAGGGGCCGAACCTACGAGCAGTACTTC
TRBJ1-6 | TRBV2 | many | TRBD1 | CASSADGSGTANSPLHF | TGTGCCAGCAGTGCCGACGGATCCGGGACAGCTAATTCACCCCTCCACTTT
TRBJ2-7 | TRBV27 | many | NA | CASSSPSPGAYEQYF | TGTGCCAGCAGCTCCCCAAGCCCAGGGGCCTACGAGCAGTACTTC
TRBJ1-1 | TRBV20-1 | many | TRBD1 | CSAREGEGATEAFF | TGCAGTGCTAGAGAGGGGGAGGGGGCGACTGAAGCTTTCTTT
TRBJ2-7 | TRBV7-8 | many | NA | CASSLEWTVEQYF | TGTGCCAGCAGCTTAGAATGGACTGTAGAGCAGTACTTC
TRBJ2-7 | TRBV6-5 | many | TRBD2 | CASSTRGTSGTYEQYF | TGTGCCAGCAGTACTCGGGGGACTAGCGGGACCTACGAGCAGTACTTC
TRBJ1-5 | TRBV14 | NA | NA | CASSRLRGDSNQPQHF | TGTGCCAGCAGCCGTCTCAGGGGTGATAGCAATCAGCCCCAGCATTTT
TRBJ2-3 | TRBV7-9 | many | TRBD2 | CASSFGLAGVDTQYF | TGTGCCAGCAGTTTCGGACTAGCGGGTGTGGATACGCAGTATTTT
TRBJ2-1 | TRBV11-2 | many | NA | CASSFLELVSYNEQFF | TGTGCCAGCAGCTTTTTGGAACTAGTTTCGTACAATGAGCAGTTCTTC
TRBJ1-6 | TRBV20-1 | NA | NA | CSARATPGANSPLHF | TGCAGTGCTAGAGCGACCCCAGGGGCTAATTCACCCCTCCACTTT
TRBJ2-5 | TRBV28 | many | TRBD2 | CASRPLQAGGTTQYF | TGTGCCAGCCGCCCCCTACAAGCGGGAGGGACTACCCAGTACTTC
TRBJ2-7 | TRBV4-1 | many | TRBD2 | CASSQEGGSLEQYF | TGCGCCAGCAGCCAAGAAGGCGGGAGTCTCGAGCAGTACTTC
TRBJ2-4 | TRBV30 | many | TRBD2 | CAWSVGGAAKNIQYF | TGTGCCTGGAGTGTGGGAGGGGCAGCCAAAAACATTCAGTACTTC
TRBJ1-1 | TRBV10-3 | many | TRBD1 | CAISESIRGRNTEAFF | TGTGCCATCAGTGAGTCGATAAGGGGGCGGAACACTGAAGCTTTCTTT
TRBJ1-1 | TRBV9 | NA | NA | CASSGGLAVNTEAFF | TGTGCCAGCAGCGGGGGCCTTGCGGTGAACACTGAAGCTTTCTTT
TRBJ2-1 | TRBV6-1 | many | NA | CASSREAGPYNEQFF | TGTGCCAGCAGTAGAGAGGCAGGGCCCTACAATGAGCAGTTCTTC
TRBJ2-1 | TRBV6-2/TRBV6-3 | few | TRBD2 | CASRGIAGGYNEQFF | TGTGCCAGCAGGGGAATAGCGGGAGGCTACAATGAGCAGTTCTTC
TRBJ1-1 | TRBV28 | many | NA | CASSLRGIWVGAFF | TGTGCCAGCAGTTTGCGGGGAATCTGGGTGGGGGCTTTCTTT
TRBJ2-2 | TRBV14 | few | NA | CASSQHRDFRLFF | TGTGCCAGCAGCCAGCACAGGGACTTTCGGCTGTTTTTT
TRBJ2-1 | TRBV6-2/TRBV6-3 | NA | NA | CASSYWIYNEQFF | TGTGCCAGCAGTTATTGGATCTACAATGAGCAGTTCTTC
TRBJ2-3 | TRBV6-1 | many | NA | CASSEEHLITDTQYF | TGTGCCAGCAGTGAAGAACACCTTATCACAGATACGCAGTATTTT
TRBJ1-4 | TRBV9 | few | NA | CASSPRDGPGEKLFF | TGTGCCAGCAGCCCCAGGGACGGCCCGGGTGAAAAACTGTTTTTT